This TCR beta chain was sequenced in a study of T cell repertoires in cytomegalovirus infection. TCRdb passed the reads through MiXCR, listing each CDR3 protein once. The sample has approximately 1,000,000 distinct CDR3 sequences, 31% seen once; the top ten hold over 10%. The germline V gene encodes CDR1 MGHRA and CDR2 YSYEKL. The CDR3 is 13 residues long. Concerning this clonotype: Its specificity is not known. The junction differs from germline at one of its ends, possibly a read error.

The chain carries TRBV4-1 and TRBJ1-5, with D possibly TRBD1 on 6 matching bases. The source was cultured CD8+ T cells from PBMCs, collected from culture after CMV antigen stimulation. The sequence was collected from a human donor in good health (CMV status not recorded). Some clones in this sample may be carry-over from other donors' samples. CDR3 residues: CASSQEGDQPQHF. As DNA, the CDR3 is TGTGCCAGCAGCCAAGAGGGGGATCAGCCCCAGCATTTT.